A single sample is the source of the 16 T cell receptor beta chains below, sequenced in a study of blood T cell repertoires in COVID-19. Sequenced by immunoSEQ multiplex PCR; TCRdb stores in-frame clones only, minus some. The sample has about 480,000 clones; about 88% are singletons. The source material was PBMCs or T cells enriched from blood (not recorded which). These receptors all stem from a woman aged 60-75 years who had recovered from COVID-19.

CDR3 in amino acids: CASSWDRVNQPQHF. In DNA, the CDR3 is TGTGCCAGCAGTTGGGACAGGGTAAATCAGCCCCAGCATTTT. The chain uses TRBV6-5 and TRBJ1-5, with TRBD1 matching over 9 bases. Trimming at V came to 4 bases and at J to 4 bases, leaving 2 bases not matched to a gene. The CDR3 consists of 14 residues. Germline CDR1 MNHEY, CDR2 SVGAGI.

V gene TRBV3-1 (or the pseudogene TRBV3-2) combines with J gene TRBJ2-1; 8 positions agree with TRBD1. The trim removed 1 base at V and 7 bases at J, leaving 6 bases unmatched. CDR1 and CDR2 (germline): LGHDT, YNNKEL (reference sequence). The CDR3 is 15 residues long. As DNA, the CDR3 is TGTGCCAGCAGCCAAGGACAGGGGTGGAGGAATGAGCAGTTCTTC. It yields the protein CASSQGQGWRNEQFF.

This clone was found a few times. The chain has TRBV10-1 and TRBJ1-6, with TRBD1 as a possible D gene (6 bases). V dropped 4 bases and J dropped 6 bases, with 10 bases sitting between them. Per the germline V gene, CDR1 is WNHNN and CDR2 is SYGVQD (reference sequence). This CDR3 region has 14 residues. The CDR3 sequence is CASSATGRNSPLHF. The CDR3 DNA reads as TGCGCCAGCAGTGCTACAGGGCGTAATTCACCCCTCCACTTT.

V usage is TRBV27 and J usage is TRBJ1-6; 9 bases match TRBD1. Germline V gene data show CDR1 as MNHEY and CDR2 as SMNVEV (reference sequence). The V segment lost 6 bases and the J segment 0 bases; nucleotides outside the gene matches: 9. The length of the CDR3 is 18 residues. CDR3 in DNA: TGTGCCAGCAGCAGGGGACAGGGCTTCAGCTCCTATAATTCACCCCTCCACTTT. Its translation is CASSRGQGFSSYNSPLHF.

The CDR3 region has the DNA TGTGCCAGTAGCTCGACAGGGAATCAGCCCCAGCATTTT. This encodes CASSSTGNQPQHF. V is TRBV19 and J is TRBJ1-5, with TRBD1 matching over 7 bases. CDR3 length equals 13 residues. Germline V gives CDR1 LNHDA, CDR2 SQIVND (reference sequence). The junction had 3 bases not matched to a gene; V was cut back by 6 bases and J by 4 bases.

The chain joins TRBV5-4 to TRBJ1-3; TRBD1 matches at 9 bases. V trimming: 4 bases; J trimming: 4 bases; junction bases outside the gene matches: 9. This CDR3 contains 16 residues. Germline CDR1 reads SGHNT; CDR2 reads YYREEE (reference sequence). The CDR3 sequence: CASSRGGQGSGNTIYF. In nucleotides, the CDR3 is TGTGCCAGCAGCCGGGGGGGACAGGGCTCGGGAAACACCATATATTTT.

The chain uses TRBV5-1 and TRBJ2-7; 8 bases are a match to TRBD1. The germline V gene has CDR1 SGHRS and CDR2 YFSETQ. V lost 2 bases, J lost 5 bases, and 0 bases stayed unmatched. The CDR3 totals 12 residues. The CDR3 here is CASSLQGDEQYV. The CDR3 DNA sequence: TGCGCCAGCAGCTTACAGGGGGACGAGCAGTACGTC.

The chain recombines TRBV6-5 with TRBJ2-7; TRBD2 is a possible D gene (6 bases). Per the germline V gene, CDR1 is MNHEY and CDR2 is SVGAGI. V was cut by 2 bases and J by 6 bases, with 17 bases left in between. The CDR3 runs to 15 residues. The CDR3 region has the DNA TGTGCCAGCAGTTACCGGGCGGGACGGAAGCCCGAGCAGTACTTC. Protein sequence: CASSYRAGRKPEQYF.

This chain connects TRBV3-1 (or the pseudogene TRBV3-2) to TRBJ2-1; D gene uncertain. Between the trimmed V and J ends, which lost 0 bases and 4 bases, there was a span of 10 bases. This CDR3 spans 15 amino acids. Germline V gene lookup returns CDR1 LGHDT and CDR2 YNNKEL (reference sequence). The CDR3 nucleotides are TGTGCCAGCAGCCAAGATGGGCAGAATTACAATGAGCAGTTCTTC. Translation: CASSQDGQNYNEQFF.

V usage is TRBV7-9 and J usage is TRBJ1-2, with 7 bases matching TRBD1. Unmatched junction bases numbered 4, after V lost 1 base and J lost 8 bases. Germline V lookup: CDR1 SEHNR, CDR2 FQNEAQ (reference sequence). The CDR3 extends over 13 amino acids. The chain's CDR3 is CASSLGGGQGYTF. As DNA, the CDR3 is TGTGCCAGCAGCTTAGGAGGGGGCCAGGGCTACACCTTC.

This rearrangement joins TRBV3-1 (or the pseudogene TRBV3-2) to TRBJ1-1, with D possibly being TRBD1 (6 bases). The V gene's germline CDR1 is LGHDT and CDR2 YNNKEL (reference sequence). V lost 4 bases and J lost 0, with 9 bases in between. The CDR3 totals 14 residues. For the CDR3, the DNA is TGTGCCAGCAGCCTTGGACAGATGAACACTGAAGCTTTCTTT. Amino acid sequence: CASSLGQMNTEAFF.

Only a few counts were recorded for this clone. This chain links TRBV4-1 with TRBJ2-2, with D perhaps TRBD1 (6 bases). This CDR3 has 14 residues. V was pared by 6 bases and J by 5 bases, with 13 bases between. Germline CDR1 and CDR2: MGHRA and YSYEKL. The CDR3 sequence: CASRPPTGTGELFF. In nucleotides, the CDR3 is TGCGCCAGCAGACCACCAACAGGGACCGGGGAGCTGTTTTTT.

The gene calls are TRBV5-1 and TRBJ2-7; 7 bases match TRBD1. Per germline, CDR1 SGHRS and CDR2 YFSETQ. This CDR3 contains 12 residues. The ends lost 4 bases at V and 6 bases at J; junction bases unmatched: 4. The CDR3 sequence is CASSLQGLEQYF. The CDR3 nucleotides are TGCGCCAGCAGCCTACAGGGGCTCGAGCAGTACTTC.

The rearrangement links TRBV4-1 to TRBJ1-5; 7 bases line up with TRBD1. The germline CDR1 and CDR2 sequences are MGHRA and YSYEKL. The V and J ends lost 1 base and 4 bases, in that order; junction bases with no gene match: 10. The CDR3 sequence is 17 residues long. The CDR3 spells CASSQALRGQANQPQHF. The DNA of the CDR3 is TGCGCCAGCAGCCAAGCGCTCCGCGGACAGGCTAATCAGCCCCAGCATTTT.

CDR3 residues: CASSLALGAGETQYF. The CDR3 DNA reads as TGTGCCAGCAGCTTAGCGCTAGGGGCAGGGGAGACCCAGTACTTC. The chain has TRBV7-6 and TRBJ2-5; a possible D gene is TRBD1 (5 bases). This CDR3 is built from 15 residues. With 0 bases removed from V and 5 bases from J, the gap between germline ends came to 13 bases. Germline V gene lookup returns CDR1 SGHVS and CDR2 FNYEAQ.

The chain recombines TRBV4-1 with TRBJ1-5; D gene uncertain. From germline, CDR1 is MGHRA and CDR2 YSYEKL. V lost 0 bases and J lost 5, with 8 bases in between. The CDR3 runs 14 residues. CDR3 loop: CASSQERGYQPQHF. The CDR3 region has the DNA TGCGCCAGCAGCCAAGAGCGGGGTTATCAGCCCCAGCATTTT.